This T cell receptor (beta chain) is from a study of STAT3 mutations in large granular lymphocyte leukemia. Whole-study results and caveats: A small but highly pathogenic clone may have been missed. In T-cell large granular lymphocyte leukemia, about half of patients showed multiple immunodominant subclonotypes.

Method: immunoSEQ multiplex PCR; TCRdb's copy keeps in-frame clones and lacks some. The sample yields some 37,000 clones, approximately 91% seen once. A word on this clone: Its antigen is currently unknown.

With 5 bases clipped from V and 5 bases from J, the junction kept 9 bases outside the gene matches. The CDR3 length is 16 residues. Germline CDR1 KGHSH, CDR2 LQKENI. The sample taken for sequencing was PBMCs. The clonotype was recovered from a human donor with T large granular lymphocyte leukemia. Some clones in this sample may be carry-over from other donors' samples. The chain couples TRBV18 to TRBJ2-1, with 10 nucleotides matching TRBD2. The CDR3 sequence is CASSSGAGGQDNEQFF. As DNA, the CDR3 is TGTGCCAGCTCATCGGGAGCGGGGGGGCAGGACAATGAGCAGTTCTTC.